This entry concerns a single T cell receptor beta chain. The antigen is unknown. The sample originates from a study of beta chain features in type 1 diabetes. Study details: No patient-donor differences in age, gender, total cells or subset yield. Findings and limits, study-wide: Shorter TCRB CDR3s, moderately but significantly so, were found in Type 1 diabetes patients in all four CD4+ subsets.

Purity exceeded 98% in all sorted populations. Investigators reverse transcribed all isolated RNA, so they sequenced expressed TCRB transcripts. Only in-frame clones appear in the TCRdb table, and some are missing; sequencing was by immunoSEQ multiplex PCR. The sample includes around 160,000 clones, just over 8% of them seen just once. The CDR3 is 14 amino acids. Germline assignment: CDR1 SGHTA and CDR2 FQGNSA. The V gene lost 7 bases and the J gene lost 2 bases, with 13 bases spanning the gap. The chain carries TRBV7-2 and TRBJ2-3, with no clear D. The TCR comes from a woman under 30 with type 1 diabetes. The sample taken for sequencing was central memory CD4+ T cells from blood. The CDR3 region has the DNA TGTGCCAGCACCTCCCCCAGTCTCACAGATACGCAGTATTTT. Its protein product is CASTSPSLTDTQYF.